This T cell receptor beta chain was retrieved from a study of T cell responses to AZD1222 COVID-19 vaccine. Generated by immunoSEQ multiplex PCR, the TCRdb table keeps only in-frame clones and is missing some. The sample holds about 180,000 clones, just over 85% seen once. The CDR3 extends over 16 amino acids. CDR1 and CDR2 from the germline V gene are SGHAT and FQNNGV. V dropped 2 bases and J dropped 2; count of bases not matched to a gene: 6. Pooling of second doses given at about 4 or about 12 weeks was done. A note on this clone: Antigen specificity is unknown.

Study-level results: Donor demographics were predominantly white British with a female majority; clonal diversity may be underestimated. The study reported that nearly half of spike-specific TCRs target unmutated variant regions.

This sequence originates from an adult who received the AZD1222 COVID-19 vaccine. The rearrangement uses TRBV11-2 and TRBJ2-7; 10 nucleotides match TRBD1. The sequences come from peripheral blood, collected 28 days after the second AZD1222 dose. Here the CDR3 reads CASSLISGTGAYEQYF. The DNA for the CDR3 is TGTGCCAGCAGCTTAATTTCCGGGACAGGGGCCTACGAGCAGTACTTC.